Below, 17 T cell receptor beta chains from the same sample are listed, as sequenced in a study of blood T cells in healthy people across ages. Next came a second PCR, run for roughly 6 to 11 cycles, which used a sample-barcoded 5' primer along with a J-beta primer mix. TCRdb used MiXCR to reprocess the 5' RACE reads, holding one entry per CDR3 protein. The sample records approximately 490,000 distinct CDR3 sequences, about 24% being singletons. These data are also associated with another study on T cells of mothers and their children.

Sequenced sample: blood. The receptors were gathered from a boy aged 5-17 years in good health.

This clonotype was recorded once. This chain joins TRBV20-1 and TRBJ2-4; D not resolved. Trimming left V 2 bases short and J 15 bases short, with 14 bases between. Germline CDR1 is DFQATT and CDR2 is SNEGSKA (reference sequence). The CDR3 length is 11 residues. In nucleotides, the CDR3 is TGCAGTGCTAGATCCCAGGAAAAGGGGTACTTC. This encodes CSARSQEKGYF.

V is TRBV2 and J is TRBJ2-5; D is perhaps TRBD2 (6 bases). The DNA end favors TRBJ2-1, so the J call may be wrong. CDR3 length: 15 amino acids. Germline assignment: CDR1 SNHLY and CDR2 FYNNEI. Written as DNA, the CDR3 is TGTGCCAGCAGTGACGTCGGCGGGACCTACGGTGAGCAGTTCTTC. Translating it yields CASSDVGGTYGEQFF.

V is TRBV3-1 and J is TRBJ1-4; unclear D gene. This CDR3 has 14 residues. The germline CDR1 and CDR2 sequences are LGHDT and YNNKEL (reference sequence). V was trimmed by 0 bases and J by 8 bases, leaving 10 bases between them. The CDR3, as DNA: TGTGCCAGCAGCCAAGATTTGGGAGGGGAAAAACTGTTTTTT. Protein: CASSQDLGGEKLFF.

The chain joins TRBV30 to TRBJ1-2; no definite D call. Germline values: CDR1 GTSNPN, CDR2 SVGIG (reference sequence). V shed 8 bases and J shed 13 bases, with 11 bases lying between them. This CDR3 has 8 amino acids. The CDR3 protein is CASGRTTF. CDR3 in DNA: TGTGCCAGCGGCCGGACCACCTTC.

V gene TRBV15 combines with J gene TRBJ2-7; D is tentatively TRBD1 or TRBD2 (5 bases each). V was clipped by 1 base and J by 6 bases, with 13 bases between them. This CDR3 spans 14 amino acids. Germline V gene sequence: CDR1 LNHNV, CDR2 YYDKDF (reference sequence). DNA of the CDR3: TGTGCCACCAGCAGAGCGGGGACGGGCCTCGAGCAGTACTTC. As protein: CATSRAGTGLEQYF.

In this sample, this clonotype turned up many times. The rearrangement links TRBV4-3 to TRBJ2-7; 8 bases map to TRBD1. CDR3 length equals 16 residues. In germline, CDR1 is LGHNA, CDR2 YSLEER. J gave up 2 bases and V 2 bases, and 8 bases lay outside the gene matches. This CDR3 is CASSQIYGDRPYEQYF. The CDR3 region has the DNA TGCGCCAGCAGCCAAATCTATGGGGACAGGCCCTACGAGCAGTACTTC.

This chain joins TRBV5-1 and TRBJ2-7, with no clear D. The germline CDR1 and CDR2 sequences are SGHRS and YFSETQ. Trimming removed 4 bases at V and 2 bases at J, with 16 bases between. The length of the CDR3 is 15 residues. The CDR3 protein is CASSPFSGDTYEQYF. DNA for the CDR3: TGCGCCAGCAGCCCTTTCTCCGGAGATACCTACGAGCAGTACTTC.

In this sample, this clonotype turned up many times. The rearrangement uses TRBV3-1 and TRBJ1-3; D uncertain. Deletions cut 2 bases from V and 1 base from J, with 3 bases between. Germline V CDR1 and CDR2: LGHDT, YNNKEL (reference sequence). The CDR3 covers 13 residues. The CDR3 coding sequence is TGTGCCAGCAGCCAATCGTCTGGAAACACCATATATTTT. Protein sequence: CASSQSSGNTIYF.

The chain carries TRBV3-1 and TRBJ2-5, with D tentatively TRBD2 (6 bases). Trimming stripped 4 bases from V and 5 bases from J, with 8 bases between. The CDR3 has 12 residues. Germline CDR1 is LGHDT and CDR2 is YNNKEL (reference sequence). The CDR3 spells CASSRDFETQYF. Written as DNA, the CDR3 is TGTGCCAGCAGCCGGGACTTCGAGACCCAGTACTTC.

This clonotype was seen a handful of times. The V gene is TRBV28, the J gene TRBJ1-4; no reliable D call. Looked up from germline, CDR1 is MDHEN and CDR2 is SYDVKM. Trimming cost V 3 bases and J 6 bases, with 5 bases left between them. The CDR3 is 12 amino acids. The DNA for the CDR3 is TGTGCCAGCAGTTTGGCAGATGAAAAACTGTTTTTT. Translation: CASSLADEKLFF.

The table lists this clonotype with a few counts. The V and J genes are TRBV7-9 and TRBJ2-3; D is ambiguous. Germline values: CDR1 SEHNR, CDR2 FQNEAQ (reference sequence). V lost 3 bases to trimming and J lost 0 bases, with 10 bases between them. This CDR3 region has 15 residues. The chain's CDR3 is CASSFWAISTDTQYF. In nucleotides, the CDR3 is TGTGCCAGCAGCTTCTGGGCCATTAGCACAGATACGCAGTATTTT. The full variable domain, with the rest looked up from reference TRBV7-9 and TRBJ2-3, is DTGVSQNPRHKITKRGQNVTFRCDPISEHNRLYWYRQTLGQGPEFLTYFQNEAQLEKSRLLSDRFSAERPKGSFSTLEIQRTEQGDSAMYLCASSFWAISTDTQYFGPGTRLTVL.

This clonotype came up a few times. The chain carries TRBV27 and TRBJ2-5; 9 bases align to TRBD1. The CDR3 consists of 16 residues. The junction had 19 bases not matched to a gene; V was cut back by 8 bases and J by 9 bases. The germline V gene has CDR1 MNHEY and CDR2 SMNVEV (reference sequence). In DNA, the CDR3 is TGTGCCAGCTCGCACGCTGACAGGGGGACGTCTGCCCCCCAGTACTTC. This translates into CASSHADRGTSAPQYF.

Here the CDR3 DNA reads TGTGCCAGCAGTTTCCCGGGACAGGGGAGCGGCGAGCAGTACTTC. This encodes CASSFPGQGSGEQYF. The chain couples TRBV28 to TRBJ2-7, with 10 bases that match TRBD1. The V gene's germline CDR1 is MDHEN and CDR2 SYDVKM. The junction had 8 bases not matched to a gene; V was cut back by 3 bases and J by 6 bases. The CDR3 covers 15 residues. The full variable domain, with the rest looked up from reference TRBV28 and TRBJ2-7, is DVKVTQSSRYLVKRTGEKVFLECVQDMDHENMFWYRQDPGLGLRLIYFSYDVKMKEKGDIPEGYSVSREKKERFSLILESASTNQTSMYLCASSFPGQGSGEQYFGPGTRLTVT.

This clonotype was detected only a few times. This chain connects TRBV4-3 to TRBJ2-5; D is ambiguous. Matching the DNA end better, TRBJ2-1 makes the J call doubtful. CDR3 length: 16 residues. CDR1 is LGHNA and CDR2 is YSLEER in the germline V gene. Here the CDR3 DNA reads TGCGCCAGCAGCCAAAGCCCCAACTCTCCTACGACTGAGCAGTTCTTC. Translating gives CASSQSPNSPTTEQFF.

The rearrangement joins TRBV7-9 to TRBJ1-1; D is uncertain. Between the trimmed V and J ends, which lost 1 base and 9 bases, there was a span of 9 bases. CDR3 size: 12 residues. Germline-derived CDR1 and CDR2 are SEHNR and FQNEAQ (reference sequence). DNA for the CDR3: TGTGCCAGCAGCTTAGGAGGGTCTCAAGCTTTCTTT. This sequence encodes CASSLGGSQAFF.

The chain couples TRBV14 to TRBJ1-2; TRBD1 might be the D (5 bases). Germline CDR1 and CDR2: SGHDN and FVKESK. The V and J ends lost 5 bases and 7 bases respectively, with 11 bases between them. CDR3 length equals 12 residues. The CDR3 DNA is TGTGCCAGCAGCGCCGACAGAATTGGCTACACCTTC. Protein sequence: CASSADRIGYTF.

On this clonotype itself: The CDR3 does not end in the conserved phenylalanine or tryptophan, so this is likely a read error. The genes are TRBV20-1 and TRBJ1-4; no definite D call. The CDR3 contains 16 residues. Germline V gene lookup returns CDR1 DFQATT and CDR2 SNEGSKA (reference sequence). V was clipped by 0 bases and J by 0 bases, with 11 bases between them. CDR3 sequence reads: CSAREQGWATNEKLFL. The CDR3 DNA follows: TGCAGTGCTAGAGAACAAGGTTGGGCAACTAATGAAAAACTGTTTCTT.